This record covers a single T cell receptor (beta chain). This clone was detected a few times. Its specific antigen is unknown. Qualities for individual bases were not recorded, and no much larger clone is one base off. The data were obtained in a study of T cell repertoires in ileal Crohn's disease (dated by TCRdb to the late 2010s). Study-level background: Median disease duration was around eight years, and about 35% of patients were identified as active smokers at the time of surgery. Every patient underwent surgery because of a complication, which was stricturing disease in 61% of cases and penetrating disease in approximately 40%. The study ran alongside a multicentre cohort designed to identify predictors of early endoscopic recurrence after ileocolonic resection. Endoscopic postoperative recurrence was defined by a Rutgeerts score above i0. Roughly half of the patients were given postoperative therapy, with 18 on anti-TNF agents and about ten on thiopurines. A total of roughly 170 mucosal samples from approximately 60 patients were sequenced, collected from several sites on the surgical specimen and at postoperative endoscopy. M6 samples consisted of neoterminal ileum biopsies collected during postoperative colonoscopy. TCR repertoire analysis was performed in around 60 Crohn's disease patients drawn from a prospective multicentre cohort. What the authors observed across the whole study: A significantly higher proportion of clonal expansions was observed in active smokers at surgery than in non-smokers (about 25% vs 20%, p=0.02). Mucosal CD4 and CD8 T cells were sorted and sequenced only in a subgroup of patients, whose size was not stated. Compared with CD4 T cells, sorted CD8 T cells held more high-frequency clones, which suggests that the mucosal expansions were mostly CD8. Endoscopic recurrence was linked to a higher percentage of high-frequency clones at surgery, and recurrence occurred in every patient whose clonality exceeded 26.8% (18/57). Postoperative endoscopy timing varied within the first year after surgery, with a median delay of around 6.8 months.

Per the publication, the time point label means: neoterminal ileum biopsy at postoperative endoscopy, about 6 months after surgery. To be eligible, patients had to be adults with ileal or ileocolonic Crohn's disease and an indication for ileocolonic resection. Whole ileal mucosal biopsies were stored frozen at -80°C before DNA extraction. A TRizol-based method was used to extract genomic DNA from the frozen whole biopsies, and the DNA was quantified with a NanoDrop 2000 spectrophotometer. Around 0.45 micrograms of biopsy DNA per sample were submitted for commercial TCRB immunosequencing. A two-step, amplification bias-controlled multiplex PCR was used by Adaptive Biotechnology to amplify CDR3 regions from genomic DNA. In the first PCR, primers covered every V and J gene segment, and in the second PCR, barcodes and Illumina adapters were added. CDR3 libraries were sequenced using an Illumina instrument. The paper's processing steps were these. Vendor-provided pipelines were combined with custom analysis of raw data in R/Bioconductor under R version 3.3.0. Clonality, ranging from 0 to 1, was calculated as the inverse of the normalised Shannon entropy of all productive clones. High-frequency clones were defined as the repertoire share of the top 100 clones, retaining only clones passing a 95% confidence test. The Simpson index measured repertoire diversity, and the Morisita-Horn index measured overlap between samples. The immuneACCESS repertoire file appears here via TCRdb, limited to in-frame rearrangements. These files lack a portion of the clones; in checked studies, under half of the deficit traces to unresolved V genes, and the cause of the others is not known. D and trimming were read from the DNA, whereas the V and J calls and clone size are those reported in that table. In this sample the table shows approximately 13,000 clones, more than 65% of which occur a single time. The ten largest clonotypes hold 8.6% of the sample.

Via the germline V gene, CDR1 is SGHTA and CDR2 FQGTGA. Including the terminal cysteine and phenylalanine, the CDR3 comprises 15 residues. The sequence is cut down to CDR3 DNA, 45 bases in frame from base 1. Clipping removes 4 bases from V and 6 bases from J, with 8 as the unmatched junction base count. The specimen was ileal tissue. The rearrangement combines TRBV7-3 with TRBJ2-1, with 8 junctional bases fitting TRBD1. The sequence came from an adult with Crohn's disease. The CDR3 reads CASSSRVGTGNEQFF. The DNA sequence follows: TGTGCCAGCAGCTCAAGGGTCGGGACAGGCAATGAGCAGTTCTTC.